This entry lists 19 T cell receptor beta chains sequenced from one sample in a study of T cell responses to AZD1222 COVID-19 vaccine. Repertoires were generated with immunoSEQ multiplex PCR, while TCRdb's copy carries only in-frame clones and drops some. The sample yields about 92,000 clones, 65% to 90% seen once. The sequenced sample was peripheral blood, obtained on day 0 of AZD1222 vaccination. All receptors derive from an adult in good health.

V and J are TRBV20-1 and TRBJ2-1, with TRBD1 matching over 10 bases. J lost 7 bases, V lost 3 bases, and 6 bases had no gene match. Per germline, CDR1 DFQATT and CDR2 SNEGSKA (reference sequence). The CDR3 totals 14 residues. The CDR3: CSASPGTGENEQFF. The CDR3 DNA follows: TGCAGTGCTAGTCCCGGGACAGGGGAAAATGAGCAGTTCTTC.

The genes are TRBV2 and TRBJ1-1, with unresolved D. Trimming shortened V by 8 bases and J by 5 bases, and 15 bases separated the two germline ends. CDR1 and CDR2 from the germline V gene are SNHLY and FYNNEI. The CDR3 spans 13 residues. For the CDR3, the DNA is TGTGCCAGCCAGGACGCGAGTTTTACTGAAGCTTTCTTT. It encodes CASQDASFTEAFF.

V usage is TRBV6-1 and J usage is TRBJ1-1; 7 nucleotides match TRBD1. The CDR3 is made up of 17 amino acids. Germline trimming cut 4 bases from V and 1 base from J; bases unmatched to any gene: 12. Germline CDR1 reads MNHNS; CDR2 reads SASEGT. The CDR3 is CASSVGPQGQRNTEAFF. The CDR3 bases are TGTGCCAGCAGTGTGGGCCCACAGGGACAGAGGAACACTGAAGCTTTCTTT.

The chain uses TRBV4-2 and TRBJ1-4; perhaps TRBD1 as D (6 bases). The germline V gene has CDR1 LGHNA and CDR2 YNFKEQ. V lost 0 bases to trimming and J lost 7 bases, with 15 bases between them. The CDR3 is 16 amino acids. This chain's CDR3 is CASSQDGGAGGEKLFF. The CDR3 DNA reads TGTGCCAGCAGCCAAGATGGGGGGGCAGGAGGTGAAAAACTGTTTTTT.

The chain joins TRBV7-6 to TRBJ1-1, with a tentative D call TRBD1 (5 bases). Germline lookup yields CDR1 SGHVS and CDR2 FNYEAQ. The CDR3 consists of 15 residues. V was trimmed by 5 bases and J by 1 base, leaving 14 bases between them. CDR3 DNA: TGTGCCAGCAGCCAAGGAGGGGATGGGAACACTGAAGCTTTCTTT. It encodes CASSQGGDGNTEAFF.

J is TRBJ1-1 and V is TRBV29-1, with 7 bases matching TRBD1. The CDR3 is 14 residues long. V lost 3 bases, J lost 0 bases, and 4 bases stayed unmatched. Per the germline V gene, CDR1 is SQVTM and CDR2 is ANQGSEA. Written as DNA, the CDR3 is TGCAGCGTTGATACAGGGGTTATGAACACTGAAGCTTTCTTT. Translated: CSVDTGVMNTEAFF.

The chain combines TRBV18 with TRBJ2-2; 12 bases align to TRBD2. The germline gives CDR1 KGHSH, CDR2 LQKENI. The junction had 1 base not matched to a gene; V was cut back by 3 bases and J by 2 bases. The CDR3 is 16 amino acids. The CDR3 reads CASSPTSGGNTGELFF. CDR3 nucleotides: TGTGCCAGCTCACCGACTAGCGGGGGAAACACCGGGGAGCTGTTTTTT. Supplemented by reference TRBV18 and TRBJ2-2, the full variable domain reads NAGVMQNPRHLVRRRGQEARLRCSPMKGHSHVYWYRQLPEEGLKFMVYLQKENIIDESGMPKERFSAEFPKEGPSILRIQQVVRGDSAAYFCASSPTSGGNTGELFFGEGSRLTVL.

This clone was recorded a few times. At one end, the junction sequence differs from germline, possibly due to a read error. This chain connects TRBV5-1 to TRBJ2-7; 11 bases align to TRBD2. CDR3 size: 16 residues. The V gene's germline CDR1 is SGHRS and CDR2 YFSETQ. The CDR3: CASSPSAASGGIFPNF. The CDR3, as DNA: TGCGCCAGCAGCCCCTCCGCAGCTAGCGGGGGGATCTTTCCGAACTTC.

The rearrangement uses TRBV2 and TRBJ1-1, with D possibly being TRBD1 (5 bases). Trimming took 0 bases from V and 3 from J, leaving 8 bases between them. The CDR3 is 14 amino acids. From germline, CDR1 is SNHLY and CDR2 FYNNEI. CDR3: CASSEAGGYTEAFF. The CDR3 DNA reads as TGTGCCAGCAGTGAAGCCGGGGGATACACTGAAGCTTTCTTT. Supplemented by reference TRBV2 and TRBJ1-1, the full variable domain reads EPEVTQTPSHQVTQMGQEVILRCVPISNHLYFYWYRQILGQKVEFLVSFYNNEISEKSEIFDDQFSVERPDGSNFTLKIRSTKLEDSAMYFCASSEAGGYTEAFFGQGTRLTVV.

The rearrangement joins TRBV30 to TRBJ1-5; D is uncertain. Trimming left V 2 bases short and J 4 bases short, with 9 bases between. The CDR3 spans 13 residues. The V gene's germline CDR1 is GTSNPN and CDR2 SVGIG (reference sequence). CDR3 DNA: TGTGCCTGGAGTCCTCATGGGAATCAGCCCCAGCATTTT. This encodes CAWSPHGNQPQHF.

This chain uses TRBV5-6 with TRBJ2-6, with 8 bases matching TRBD1. Germline V gene sequence: CDR1 SGHDT, CDR2 YYEEEE. The V and J ends lost 4 bases and 0 bases, in that order; junction bases with no gene match: 3. This CDR3 spans 16 amino acids. The CDR3 DNA sequence: TGTGCCAGCAGCCTAGACAGGGGCTCTGGGGCCAACGTCCTGACTTTC. Translating gives CASSLDRGSGANVLTF.

The rearrangement joins TRBV6-5 to TRBJ2-7; no definite D call. The length of the CDR3 is 14 residues. Trimming took off 0 bases at V and 2 bases at J, with 8 bases between the two ends. Per the germline V gene, CDR1 is MNHEY and CDR2 is SVGAGI. The CDR3 DNA follows: TGTGCCAGCAGTTACTCCAGGCTAGCCTACGAGCAGTACTTC. It translates to CASSYSRLAYEQYF.

The chain joins TRBV11-2 to TRBJ1-5; no definite D call. The CDR3 has 15 residues. Germline values: CDR1 SGHAT, CDR2 FQNNGV. The germline V and J ends were trimmed by 3 bases and 0 bases, with 9 bases remaining between them. The CDR3 sequence: CASSLEFSSNQPQHF. The CDR3 DNA reads TGTGCCAGCAGCTTGGAGTTTAGTAGCAATCAGCCCCAGCATTTT.

The genes are TRBV29-1 and TRBJ2-7; D may match TRBD1 or TRBD2 (5 bases each). Trimming removed 6 bases from V and 5 bases from J, with 14 bases in between. Germline loops: CDR1 SQVTM, CDR2 ANQGSEA. The CDR3 spans 12 residues. The CDR3 DNA is TGCAGCGTCGCCCCCGGGGCCGACGAGCAGTACTTC. As protein: CSVAPGADEQYF.

The V and J genes are TRBV6-5 and TRBJ1-4; 9 nucleotides align to TRBD1. The V and J ends lost 5 bases and 6 bases, in that order; junction bases with no gene match: 1. The CDR3 spans 13 residues. Per germline, CDR1 MNHEY and CDR2 SVGAGI. The CDR3 nucleotides read TGTGCCAGCAGTCGGGACAGGGATGAAAAACTGTTTTTT. As protein: CASSRDRDEKLFF.

The V call is TRBV4-1, the J call TRBJ1-6; possible D gene TRBD1, 6 bases. CDR1 is MGHRA and CDR2 is YSYEKL in the germline V gene. V lost 0 bases and J lost 10, with 10 bases in between. This CDR3 region has 14 residues. Here the CDR3 reads CASSQEGGESPLHF. In DNA, the CDR3 is TGCGCCAGCAGCCAAGAAGGGGGGGAATCACCCCTCCACTTT.

The chain recombines TRBV6-5 with TRBJ2-7; 9 nucleotides match TRBD1. With V trimmed by 7 bases and J by 2 bases, 3 bases remained unmatched. Germline CDR1 reads MNHEY; CDR2 reads SVGAGI. This CDR3 comprises 13 residues. CDR3 residues: CASIRTGAYEQYF. CDR3 DNA: TGTGCCAGCATTAGGACAGGGGCCTACGAGCAGTACTTC.

V and J are TRBV6-4 and TRBJ1-5; D gene unclear. Trimming cost V 6 bases and J 0 bases, with 9 bases left between them. This CDR3 is 14 amino acids long. CDR1 and CDR2 (germline): MRHNA, SNTAGT. The CDR3, as DNA: TGTGCCAGCAGCCAGGAGTATAGCAATCAGCCCCAGCATTTT. Encoded protein: CASSQEYSNQPQHF.

The J gene is TRBJ1-4, the V gene TRBV6-5; the match to TRBD1 covers 8 bases. Germline trimming cut 7 bases from V and 8 bases from J; bases unmatched to any gene: 6. Germline V gene lookup returns CDR1 MNHEY and CDR2 SVGAGI. The CDR3 consists of 13 residues. CDR3 nucleotide sequence: TGTGCCAGCAAGACAGGGGTGAAAGAAAAACTGTTTTTT. It translates to CASKTGVKEKLFF.